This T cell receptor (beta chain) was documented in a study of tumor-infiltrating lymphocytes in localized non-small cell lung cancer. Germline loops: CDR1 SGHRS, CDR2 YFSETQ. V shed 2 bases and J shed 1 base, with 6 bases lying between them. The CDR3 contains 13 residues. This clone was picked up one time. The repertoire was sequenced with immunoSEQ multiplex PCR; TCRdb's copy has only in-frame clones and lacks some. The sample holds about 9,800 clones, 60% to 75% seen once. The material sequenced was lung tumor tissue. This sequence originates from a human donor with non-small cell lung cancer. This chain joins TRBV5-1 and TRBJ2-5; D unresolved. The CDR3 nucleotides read TGCGCCAGCAGCTTTACGGTCCAAGAGACCCAGTACTTC. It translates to CASSFTVQETQYF.